This TCR beta chain was identified during a study of a mutant IDH1 vaccine in newly diagnosed glioma. Study details: The week-35 safety follow-up was V12, and the week-47 study end was V13.

Noted time point: week 35, safety follow-up. The content of each vaccine dose was 300 ug of mutant IDH1 20-mer peptide, and topical imiquimod accompanied it. Patients had eight vaccinations, in weeks 1, 3, 5, 7, 11, 15, 19 and 23. The data were produced by immunoSEQ multiplex PCR, yet TCRdb's version contains in-frame clones alone and is incomplete. The sample lists roughly 32,000 clones; roughly 80% were seen once. As regards this clone: Its antigen remains unidentified.

Looked up from germline, CDR1 is MGHRA and CDR2 is YSYEKL. The CDR3 length is 15 residues. Trimming left V 10 bases short and J 1 base short, with 19 bases between. This receptor was identified in a woman aged 25 to 39 with glioma. Some clones in this sample may be carry-over from other donors' samples. The source material was PBMCs, sampled from a glioma patient whose treatment included an IDH1 peptide vaccine. The chain links TRBV4-1 to TRBJ1-1; perhaps TRBD1 as D (5 bases). For the CDR3, the DNA is TGCGCCACAGGGCAGGGCGGGAGGGGGAACACTGAAGCTTTCTTT. It is translated as CATGQGGRGNTEAFF.